This TCR beta chain comes out of a study of blood T cell repertoires in COVID-19. The wider study: Both acute and convalescent COVID-19 samples were obtained from the United States, Italy and Spain. T cells, B-cell-depleted T cells, or PBMCs supplied cDNA or gDNA.

Source study methods: From reference gene primer amplification, estimates of nucleated cell counts were derived. This table comes from immunoSEQ multiplex PCR, and its TCRdb copy is limited to in-frame clones, with some not included. V and J calls plus clone size are reproduced from that table; the DNA served to infer D and trimming. The table shows tens of thousands of clones, with roughly nine tenths occurring only once. Per germline, CDR1 KGHSH and CDR2 LQKENI. The CDR3 has 15 amino acids. The ends lost 0 bases at V and 3 bases at J; junction bases unmatched: 4. This clone was seen once. The chain has TRBV18 and TRBJ2-7; 8 bases map to TRBD1. Specimen: peripheral blood. The sequence was obtained from a man aged 70-80 years with active COVID-19. The CDR3 sequence is CASSPPGTGFYEQYF. CDR3 DNA sequence: TGTGCCAGCTCACCACCGGGGACAGGATTCTACGAGCAGTACTTC. Together with reference TRBV18 and TRBJ2-7, the CDR3 gives the full variable domain: NAGVMQNPRHLVRRRGQEARLRCSPMKGHSHVYWYRQLPEEGLKFMVYLQKENIIDESGMPKERFSAEFPKEGPSILRIQQVVRGDSAAYFCASSPPGTGFYEQYFGPGTRLTVT.